What follows describes a single T cell receptor beta chain. It has no known antigen specificity. Per-nucleotide qualities are absent, and no much larger clonotype sits a single base away. The data belong to a study of cytomegalovirus exposure and HLA in healthy donors (dated by TCRdb to 2017 to 2019). Turning to the overall study: In an earlier analysis of 587 of the donors, 276 Gb of sequence data and 95 million to 130 million unique TCR beta sequences from 180 million or so T cells were reported. In a later analysis, previously published TCR beta repertoires from hundreds of donors were re-analyzed and high-resolution HLA genotyping was added so that TCR occurrence patterns could be studied. The number of donors typed differed by locus, with about 629-640 for A, B, C, DRB1 and DQB1, approximately 500 for DQA1, 600 to 610 for DPA1, and some 440 for DPB1. The study was designed to test whether signatures of past pathogen exposure could be identified by cataloging public T cell receptors. High-throughput TCR immunosequencing, statistical association of individual TCRs with disease status, and machine learning were combined to predict cytomegalovirus infection status. Along with the approximately 700-subject first cohort, a separate validation cohort of more than 90 different subjects was used. A later genetic analysis used genome-wide SNP genotypes for about 55% of the 666 donors, treating that subset as a discovery cohort. Class I and class II HLA loci were covered by the typing at four-digit resolution. All discovery cohort repertoires had been generated on a single sequencing platform. Four to six DR-DQ haplotypes were handled as single units for association and clustering, since linkage in the cohort was strong. Across some 400 genotyped donors of the cohort, an average of about 250,000 unique TCR beta nucleotide sequences per donor were sequenced, and 15% to 20% of those sequences were non-productive. The study profiled the T cell repertoires of some 610 subjects by immunosequencing and related them to cytomegalovirus serostatus. An earlier analysis of several hundred of the donors applied high-throughput TCR beta sequencing to assess whether each TCR beta V gene segment acted as functional or pseudogenic. Rather than drawing on any new phenotypic data, the later analysis identified candidate immune exposures from TCR beta sequences and the way those sequences occurred across donors. An early release that covered about 600 HLA-typed donors contained around 330 gigabases of sequencing data and around 85 million unique TCR sequences. Donor age, sex, ethnicity and CMV serostatus were compiled alongside the repertoire data. The genetic ancestry cluster associated with self-reported Caucasian donors included roughly four fifths of the 398 genotyped donors. The investigation overall reported the following: The classifier was reported to diagnose cytomegalovirus status with high specificity and sensitivity in both the original and validation cohorts. Strong co-occurrence of HLA alleles, especially DR and DQ, made assigning TCR associations to individual alleles difficult. Most CMV-associated TCR beta chains appeared to be HLA-restricted in a later analysis, and the HLA associations seemed to be driven largely by CMV exposure. Because some donors lacked HLA typing at each locus, the association tests relied only on the typed subset. In a later analysis, 15,000 to 20,000 TCR beta sequences were associated with specific HLA alleles at a false discovery rate of 0.05. A few of the identified cytomegalovirus-associated TCR beta chains were confirmed in vitro to be specific for cytomegalovirus antigens. The authors suggested that the approach could potentially be generalized to other disease states and immunological phenotypes. The 87-base-pair reads could not distinguish some IMGT-functional V segments, including TRBV6-2 and TRBV6-3, so those segments were excluded. In a later analysis, the rate of TCR association differed among HLA loci, with DRB1 alleles having the most associated TCRs and HLA-C alleles having the fewest. In this cohort, only TCR beta chains were sequenced, and detectable features were limited by the absence of alpha or paired-chain data. A later genetic analysis associated a missense DCLRE1C variant with V-gene and J-gene trimming of TCR beta chains, and an independent cohort replicated the association. The sequencing pipeline was judged likely to have produced a cluster of highly shared sequence variants as a technical artifact. The presence/absence analyses assumed that sequencing depth was roughly uniform across donors, and that assumption may not be true. A further reported finding was that TCR beta sequences accurately predicted the HLA-A and HLA-B alleles for most subjects in the first cohort. Because counts were too low, about 15 rarely observed V segments, including chromosome 9 orphons, were left out of the earlier analysis of approximately 500 of the donors. In a later analysis, HLA-associated TCR beta chains showed more clonal expansion and lower generation probabilities than non-associated chains that were equally common. Most TCR sequences were observed very rarely across donors, whereas some public TCRs were present in many individuals. Immune exposure information for the cohort was limited to CMV serostatus. In a later analysis, several top co-occurrence clusters were reported to appear linked to parvovirus B19, influenza, CMV and Epstein-Barr virus. Linkage disequilibrium might explain the correlated functional status among segregating V segments, but an unknown experimental factor could not be excluded. According to a later genetic analysis, donors in an Asian-associated ancestry cluster had fewer N-insertions in productive TCRs than the roughly 670-donor mean. The study gave a list of under 200 TCR beta chains associated with cytomegalovirus. An earlier analysis of 450 to 750 of the donors showed that most TCR beta V segments appeared in productive rearrangements either about 87% or about 30% of the time, which broadly matched IMGT annotations.

The library came from the immunoSEQ multiplex PCR assay. The multiplex PCR relied on a mix of 60 forward primers for TCR Vbeta segments and 13 reverse primers for TCR Jbeta segments. A multiplex PCR assay on genomic DNA amplified the CDR3 region of rearranged TCR beta genes. The Illumina HiSeq System was used to sequence the amplified TCR beta libraries as 87-base-pair reads. As for how the authors treated the data: A later analysis counted approximately 84 million unique TCR beta chains across the 666 repertoires, and 9 million to 14 million of these chains were shared by at least two donors. A nearest-neighbor algorithm error-corrected the raw reads and collapsed the reads into unique sequences, merging closely related sequences to remove PCR and sequencing errors. CDR3 sequences were aligned to IMGT reference sequences to assign V, D and J gene segments. Each retained sequence needed at least a six-nucleotide match to both a V gene segment and a J gene segment. Rearrangements were called productive when the CDR3 lacked stop codons and stayed in frame with V and J; all others were non-productive. Following IMGT convention, CDR3 was defined as the stretch from the second conserved V-encoded cysteine up to the conserved J-encoded phenylalanine. The earlier analysis of 450 to 750 of the donors excluded any sequence lacking an unambiguous match to a single V gene segment. In an earlier analysis of more than 500 of the donors, a V segment was called functional when productive rearrangements were above 56.7%, and segregating when the standard deviation between donors exceeded 5%. A statistical classification framework was developed to diagnose cytomegalovirus status using the catalog of TCR beta chain sequences. A later analysis assigned V and J genes by comparing TCR nucleotide sequences with IMGT/GENE-DB human TR gene sequences. A later analysis assigned CDR3 sequences and most-parsimonious VDJ recombination scenarios with the TCRdist pipeline. In a later analysis, each TCR beta chain was defined by its CDR3 amino acid sequence together with its V-gene family, and reads without a unique V-gene family were excluded. A later analysis removed over 500 highly shared, low-generation-probability nucleotide sequences to deal with suspected cross-contamination and a sequencing artifact. In a later analysis, a clonal expansion index was calculated for each public chain from normalized within-repertoire ranks of inferred template counts. A later analysis computed generation probabilities with a VDJ recombination model fitted to out-of-frame rearrangements, and checked the results against IGoR. In a later analysis, hypergeometric tests were used to score TCR-TCR, TCR-HLA and TCR-CMV co-occurrence, with a repertoire-size bias correction applied to TCR pairs. To estimate false discovery rates, a later analysis permuted the HLA or CMV assignments 20 times. In a later analysis, co-occurring TCRs were grouped with DBSCAN, and TCRdist sequence similarity was added when clustering was performed within HLA-allele-positive subsets. Co-occurrence clustering excluded repertoires with fewer than 30,000 or more than 120,000 public chains, plus five with anomalous nucleotide sharing. TCRdb re-hosts the immuneACCESS table, in-frame sequences only. Its copies lack some clones; in the studies checked, an unresolved V gene accounts for under half of them, and the cause for the rest is not known. V, J and clone size derive from that table, while D and trimming were established from the DNA sequence. The sample table shows about 120,000 clones, and about 79% are seen once. Together, the top ten hold 3.5% to 4.5% of the sample.

In total, roughly 670 healthy bone marrow donors made up the cohort. Cohort members were all nominally healthy when sampled, although unrecorded immune exposures were likely present. The donor was CMV seropositive and was included in the group of around 300 seropositive cohort members. A peripheral blood sample was collected from each donor, and TCR beta sequencing was performed on peripheral blood mononuclear cells. The Qiagen DNeasy Blood Extraction Kit was used to extract genomic DNA from the blood cell samples. The germline V end is reduced by 10 bases and the J end by 4 bases; junction bases left unmatched: 9. There are 13 amino acids in the CDR3, from cysteine to phenylalanine inclusive. Only the CDR3 DNA stays, 39 bases, in frame from base 1. CDR1 and CDR2 were assigned from the germline V gene (reference sequence) as LNHDA and SQIVND.

The receptor chain draws on TRBV19 and TRBJ1-2, with TRBD1 matching 7 junction bases. This receptor was obtained from a man aged 25 to 40 in good health and CMV-seropositive. Sequences were obtained from PBMCs. The CDR3 region reads CATMTGRSYGYTF. The bases are TGTGCCACTATGACAGGGCGAAGCTATGGCTACACCTTC.